The T cell receptor beta chain under discussion was sequenced for a study of blood T cell repertoires in COVID-19. Study overall: COVID-19 samples from acute and convalescent phases originated in the United States, Italy and Spain. PBMCs, B-cell-depleted T cells, or T cells were the source of the cDNA or gDNA that made up the material.

Germline V gene data show CDR1 as LGHNA and CDR2 as YSLEER. V was clipped by 5 bases and J by 1 base, with 9 bases between them. The CDR3 totals 14 residues. How the authors handled the data: Amplification of reference gene primers provided the estimated nucleated cell counts. TCRdb's copy holds only in-frame clones and misses some; the assay was immunoSEQ multiplex PCR. D and trimming come from the DNA, and the V and J calls and clone size come from that table. There are a few hundred thousand clones in the sample; around 91% occur only once, and more than 0.85% lies in the top ten. The Seattle patients joined while their infection was active and were tracked longitudinally afterward.

This chain uses TRBV4-3 with TRBJ1-5, with D maybe TRBD1 (6 bases). Sequencing was carried out using peripheral blood. The clonotype originates from a woman aged 40 to 50 with COVID-19, enrolled during active disease. CDR3 DNA: TGCGCCAGCAGCGAACAGGGAAGCAATCAGCCCCAGCATTTT. Its protein product is CASSEQGSNQPQHF.